The 22 T cell receptor beta chains below were found in one sample sequenced in a study of shared clonotypes between healthy human individuals. Repertoires were generated with immunoSEQ multiplex PCR, while TCRdb's copy carries only in-frame clones and drops some. The data contain some 490,000 clones, 81% of them seen just once; the ten biggest clones take up approximately 12%. The sequenced sample was PBMCs. All receptors derive from a woman in her forties in good health. Some clones in this sample may be carry-over from other donors' samples.

J is TRBJ2-5 and V is TRBV7-2, with D possibly matching TRBD1 (6 bases). V lost 6 bases and J lost 4, with 18 bases in between. CDR1 is SGHTA, CDR2 FQGNSA, per germline. The CDR3 runs to 15 residues. The CDR3, as DNA: TGTGCCAGCAGACGGGATTGGGGGACACCAGAGACCCAGTACTTC. Translation: CASRRDWGTPETQYF.

The V and J genes are TRBV30 and TRBJ2-2; the D gene could be TRBD1 or TRBD2 (5 bases each). Germline V gene lookup returns CDR1 GTSNPN and CDR2 SVGIG (reference sequence). V was cut by 5 bases and J by 4 bases, with 5 bases left in between. The CDR3 loop spans 11 amino acids. This CDR3 is CAWGGTGELFF. The CDR3 nucleotides read TGTGCCTGGGGGGGCACCGGGGAGCTGTTTTTT.

J is TRBJ2-7 and V is TRBV5-1, with TRBD1 as a possible D gene (6 bases). Trimming cost V 4 bases and J 0 bases, with 11 bases left between them. The CDR3 extends over 14 amino acids. CDR1 and CDR2 from the germline V gene are SGHRS and YFSETQ. The CDR3 DNA reads TGCGCCAGCAGCCCAGGGACACCCTCCTACGAGCAGTACTTC. Encoded protein: CASSPGTPSYEQYF.

The gene calls are TRBV4-3 and TRBJ1-2, with TRBD1 as a possible D gene (5 bases). With 3 bases removed from V and 4 bases from J, the gap between germline ends came to 15 bases. This CDR3 is 15 amino acids long. In germline, CDR1 is LGHNA, CDR2 YSLEER. The CDR3 spells CASSHGTRGLYGYTF. CDR3 sequence (DNA): TGCGCCAGCAGCCACGGGACGCGGGGACTCTATGGCTACACCTTC.

The CDR3 DNA sequence: TGTGCCAGCAGGTCGGCAGGCCCAGGGCACGGGGAGCTGTTTTTT. Translating it yields CASRSAGPGHGELFF. The chain has TRBV28 and TRBJ2-2; D may be TRBD1 (5 bases). Germline-derived CDR1 and CDR2 are MDHEN and SYDVKM. The V end was cut by 6 bases, the J end by 7 bases, with 18 bases between. The CDR3 loop spans 15 amino acids. The full variable domain, completed using reference TRBV28 and TRBJ2-2, is DVKVTQSSRYLVKRTGEKVFLECVQDMDHENMFWYRQDPGLGLRLIYFSYDVKMKEKGDIPEGYSVSREKKERFSLILESASTNQTSMYLCASRSAGPGHGELFFGEGSRLTVL.

A note on this clone: A read error is likely here: a far larger clone is one base away. The genes are TRBV7-2 and TRBJ1-1, with 7 positions matching TRBD1. CDR3 length: 13 amino acids. The germline V gene has CDR1 SGHTA and CDR2 FQGNSA. Unmatched junction bases numbered 1, after V lost 6 bases and J lost 0 bases. The CDR3 DNA reads as TGTGCCAGCAGGAGGGGGCTGAACACTGAAGCTTTCTTT. Translation gives CASRRGLNTEAFF.

Notes on this clone: A far larger clone is just one base off, so this is likely a read error. This same CDR3 is encoded by further DNA sequences in the sample. This rearrangement joins TRBV10-3 to TRBJ2-3; D ambiguous. Looked up from germline, CDR1 is ENHRY and CDR2 is SYGVKD. This CDR3 has 14 residues. CDR3 residues: CAISESEAADTQYF. The CDR3 DNA follows: TGTGCCATCAGTGAGTCCGAGGCCGCAGACACGCAGTATTTT.

This rearrangement joins TRBV18 to TRBJ1-1; the match to TRBD1 covers 9 bases. V gave up 3 bases and J gave up 5 bases; unmatched junction bases: 7. The CDR3 contains 15 residues. The V gene's germline CDR1 is KGHSH and CDR2 LQKENI. CDR3: CASSPGTGRSTEAFF. The CDR3 DNA sequence: TGTGCCAGCTCACCGGGGACAGGGAGGAGTACTGAAGCTTTCTTT.

V and J are TRBV4-1 and TRBJ1-5; D remains unclear. The CDR3 has 16 amino acids. V was shortened by 0 bases and J by 0 bases, with 9 bases between the two germline ends. Germline values: CDR1 MGHRA, CDR2 YSYEKL. The CDR3 region is CASSQEGLYSNQPQHF. The CDR3 DNA is TGCGCCAGCAGCCAAGAGGGCCTATATAGCAATCAGCCCCAGCATTTT.

The rearrangement uses TRBV5-1 and TRBJ1-5; D remains unclear. This CDR3 spans 13 amino acids. Germline CDR1 and CDR2: SGHRS and YFSETQ. Trimming removed 0 bases at V and 4 bases at J, with 5 bases between. The CDR3 is CASSLDNNQPQHF. CDR3 bases: TGCGCCAGCAGCTTGGATAATAATCAGCCCCAGCATTTT.

This clone was recorded a few times. The chain uses TRBV5-6 and TRBJ2-7, with 9 bases fitting TRBD2. The CDR3 is 15 residues long. CDR1 is SGHDT and CDR2 is YYEEEE in the germline V gene. The V segment lost 2 bases and the J segment 6 bases; nucleotides outside the gene matches: 9. The chain's CDR3 is CASSFLGSGRLEQYF. DNA for the CDR3: TGTGCCAGCAGCTTTCTAGGTAGCGGGAGACTCGAGCAGTACTTC.

The chain links TRBV14 to TRBJ2-2; 7 nucleotides match TRBD1. CDR1 and CDR2 (germline): SGHDN, FVKESK. With 5 bases clipped from V and 2 bases from J, the junction kept 8 bases outside the gene matches. This CDR3 is 16 amino acids long. CDR3 bases: TGTGCCAGCAGCACCCACAGGGGTCTAAACACCGGGGAGCTGTTTTTT. Translation gives CASSTHRGLNTGELFF.

The CDR3 here is CASGPGMNTEAFF. CDR3 nucleotides: TGTGCCAGTGGTCCGGGTATGAACACTGAAGCTTTCTTT. The genes are TRBV5-4 and TRBJ1-1; D call uncertain. Germline V gene data show CDR1 as SGHNT and CDR2 as YYREEE (reference sequence). Trimming removed 8 bases at V and 0 bases at J, with 11 bases between. CDR3 length equals 13 residues.

The chain uses TRBV27 and TRBJ1-5; possible D gene TRBD1, 5 bases. Trimming took 5 bases from V and 4 from J, leaving 15 bases between them. The V gene's germline CDR1 is MNHEY and CDR2 SMNVEV (reference sequence). The CDR3 length is 15 residues. This chain's CDR3 is CASSPTQGLNQPQHF. The CDR3 coding sequence is TGTGCCAGCAGTCCAACCCAGGGTTTAAATCAGCCCCAGCATTTT.

The chain couples TRBV19 to TRBJ2-7, with 8 bases fitting TRBD1. Germline CDR1 and CDR2: LNHDA and SQIVND (reference sequence). This CDR3 is 14 amino acids long. Trimming at V came to 4 bases and at J to 5 bases, leaving 7 bases not matched to a gene. The CDR3 DNA reads TGTGCCAGTAGTACAAGGACAGGGATCCACGAGCAGTACTTC. It encodes CASSTRTGIHEQYF.

Comment on this clone: A read error likely explains this, since a far larger clone differs by one base. This same CDR3 is encoded by further DNA sequences in the sample. The V call is TRBV7-2, the J call TRBJ2-7; 7 bases are a match to TRBD1. The CDR3 extends over 14 amino acids. V lost 3 bases, J lost 2 bases, and 4 bases stayed unmatched. Looked up from germline, CDR1 is SGHTA and CDR2 is FQGNSA. DNA for the CDR3: TGTGCCAGCAGCTTTTACAGGGGTACCTACGAGCAGTACTTC. The encoded protein is CASSFYRGTYEQYF.

The sample holds one count of this clone. The V and J genes are TRBV7-8 and TRBJ2-4, with a weak D call TRBD1 (5 bases). There are 14 residues in the CDR3. Trimming pared 5 bases from V and 0 bases from J, leaving 8 bases between. The germline CDR1 and CDR2 sequences are SGHVS and FQNEAQ. The CDR3, as DNA: TGTGCCAGCAGCGACAGTCTAGCCAAAAACATTCAGTACTTC. Amino acids: CASSDSLAKNIQYF.

This clone has a single count. The rearrangement links TRBV7-2 to TRBJ1-1, with D possibly TRBD1 on 5 matching bases. The CDR3 spans 14 residues. V was shortened by 5 bases and J by 4 bases, with 14 bases between the two germline ends. The germline CDR1 and CDR2 sequences are SGHTA and FQGNSA. In DNA form, the CDR3 reads TGTGCCAGCAGCCAGGCCCCAGGGACCACTGAAGCTTTCTTT. Translation gives CASSQAPGTTEAFF.

This chain links TRBV30 with TRBJ1-2, with D unclear. V lost 5 bases and J 0 bases, leaving 13 bases between the germline ends. Looked up from germline, CDR1 is GTSNPN and CDR2 is SVGIG (reference sequence). The CDR3 is made up of 14 amino acids. CDR3 nucleotides: TGTGCCTGGGAACACAGAGACCCTAACTATGGCTACACCTTC. It specifies CAWEHRDPNYGYTF.

This clone appeared a few times. This likely came from a read error, as a far larger clone is one base away. The gene calls are TRBV4-2 and TRBJ1-2; D gene unclear. The CDR3 loop spans 15 amino acids. Germline V gene data show CDR1 as LGHNA and CDR2 as YNFKEQ. Trimming removed 0 bases at V and 2 bases at J, with 10 bases between. This CDR3 reads CASSQERSWNYGYTF. The DNA for the CDR3 is TGTGCCAGCAGCCAAGAGAGGTCATGGAACTATGGCTACACCTTC.

As concerns this clone: A read error may be the cause here, since a much bigger clone is one base away. The chain couples TRBV5-4 to TRBJ2-3; TRBD2 aligns across 12 bases. V was clipped by 4 bases and J by 2 bases; unmatched bases: 11. CDR1 is SGHNT and CDR2 is YYREEE in the germline V gene (reference sequence). The CDR3 runs 18 residues. CDR3 DNA sequence: TGTGCCAGCAGCCCACTAGCGGGAGGCGCCGGGGTCACAGATACGCAGTATTTT. This codes for CASSPLAGGAGVTDTQYF.

Turning to this clone: A single base separates this from a much larger clone, so it may be a read error. The genes are TRBV5-1 and TRBJ2-3; no clear D. The CDR3 is made up of 16 amino acids. CDR1 is SGHRS, CDR2 YFSETQ, per germline. V lost 4 bases and J lost 4, with 19 bases in between. The CDR3 spells CASSLSGSKASDTQYF. The DNA for the CDR3 is TGCGCCAGCAGCCTCTCCGGCTCAAAGGCCTCAGATACGCAGTATTTT.